Each of the 11 T cell receptor beta chains below was sequenced from the same sample in a study of shared clonotypes between healthy human individuals. Produced via immunoSEQ multiplex PCR; TCRdb's table is partial and in-frame only. The top ten clones hold around 13% of a sample with hundreds of thousands of clones, roughly 79% of them seen once. The source material was PBMCs. Receptors were obtained from a woman aged 40-49 years in good health. Some clones in this sample may be carry-over from other donors' samples.

This clone has a handful of counts. Distinct nucleotide sequences in the sample also encode this CDR3. The CDR3 spells CAWSLAYEQYF. The CDR3 DNA reads TGTGCCTGGAGTCTTGCCTACGAGCAGTACTTC. The V call is TRBV30, the J call TRBJ2-7; unclear D gene. Trimming shortened V by 2 bases and J by 2 bases, and 4 bases separated the two germline ends. Germline values: CDR1 GTSNPN, CDR2 SVGIG (reference sequence). CDR3 length: 11 amino acids.

The genes are TRBV6-1 and TRBJ2-7; D unresolved. The germline gives CDR1 MNHNS, CDR2 SASEGT. The CDR3 consists of 16 residues. The V and J ends lost 1 base and 2 bases respectively, with 15 bases between them. This chain's CDR3 is CASSEGMLAAAYEQYF. The CDR3 DNA is TGTGCCAGCAGTGAAGGCATGTTGGCGGCAGCCTACGAGCAGTACTTC.

The chain couples TRBV27 to TRBJ2-4; 9 bases match TRBD1. Trimming cost V 4 bases and J 8 bases; bases outside gene matches: 9. The CDR3 runs 15 residues. Germline CDR1 is MNHEY and CDR2 is SMNVEV (reference sequence). For the CDR3, the DNA is TGTGCCAGCAGTTCGACAGGGGGTGAAGGGTACATTCAGTACTTC. Translating it yields CASSSTGGEGYIQYF.

The CDR3 loop reads CASSFQGRDTEAFF. CDR3 coding DNA: TGTGCCAGCAGCTTCCAGGGCAGGGACACTGAAGCTTTCTTT. The chain combines TRBV5-5 with TRBJ1-1; possibly TRBD1 for D (5 bases). V lost 2 bases and J 3 bases, leaving 11 bases between the germline ends. This CDR3 spans 14 amino acids. The germline V gene encodes CDR1 SGHKS and CDR2 YYEKEE (reference sequence).

The chain employs TRBV10-3 and TRBJ1-2; TRBD1 matches 7 bases. The CDR3 has 15 residues. With 3 bases clipped from V and 8 bases from J, the junction kept 12 bases outside the gene matches. Germline V lookup: CDR1 ENHRY, CDR2 SYGVKD. CDR3 sequence reads: CAISESLQGEEGYTF. The CDR3 DNA follows: TGTGCCATCAGTGAATCCCTCCAGGGGGAAGAGGGCTACACCTTC.

The chain recombines TRBV4-1 with TRBJ2-3, with TRBD2 matching 9 bases. V trimming: 0 bases; J trimming: 3 bases; junction bases outside the gene matches: 7. Per germline, CDR1 MGHRA and CDR2 YSYEKL. This CDR3 has 17 residues. CDR3 nucleotide sequence: TGCGCCAGCAGCCAAGAGTCTACTAGCGGGCTTACAGATACGCAGTATTTT. It yields the protein CASSQESTSGLTDTQYF.

This chain connects TRBV30 to TRBJ1-1; the D gene is possibly TRBD1 (6 bases). Trimming pared 0 bases from V and 5 bases from J, leaving 13 bases between. The CDR3 sequence is 14 residues long. Germline V gene data show CDR1 as GTSNPN and CDR2 as SVGIG (reference sequence). CDR3 coding DNA: TGTGCCTGGAGTGTAAAAGGGGGAAGTACTGAAGCTTTCTTT. Its protein is CAWSVKGGSTEAFF.

J is TRBJ1-1 and V is TRBV5-6; weak D call: TRBD1 (5 bases). V lost 0 bases, J lost 1 base, and 7 bases lay in between. Germline CDR1 reads SGHDT; CDR2 reads YYEEEE. CDR3 length equals 14 residues. CDR3 DNA sequence: TGTGCCAGCAGCTTGGGGACACAGAACACTGAAGCTTTCTTT. Its protein product is CASSLGTQNTEAFF.

V is TRBV15 and J is TRBJ2-5, with D unclear. The V gene lost 0 bases and the J gene lost 7 bases, with 6 bases spanning the gap. Germline V CDR1 and CDR2: LNHNV, YYDKDF (reference sequence). The CDR3 loop spans 12 amino acids. In DNA, the CDR3 is TGTGCCACCAGCAGAGATCGTAGGACCCAGTACTTC. This encodes CATSRDRRTQYF.

A single count supports this clone. The rearrangement links TRBV2 to TRBJ2-7, with 8 bases aligning to TRBD1. After removal of 7 bases from V and 6 bases from J, the junction contained 8 bases not matched to a gene. Per the germline V gene, CDR1 is SNHLY and CDR2 is FYNNEI. The CDR3 is 13 residues long. The chain's CDR3 is CASNRGQGGEQYF. The CDR3 region has the DNA TGTGCCAGCAATCGAGGACAGGGTGGCGAGCAGTACTTC.

This rearrangement joins TRBV19 to TRBJ2-3; TRBD2 matches 8 bases. J gave up 6 bases and V 7 bases, and 6 bases lay outside the gene matches. Germline loops: CDR1 LNHDA, CDR2 SQIVND (reference sequence). CDR3 size: 13 residues. DNA of the CDR3: TGTGCCAGTAACGTCGGCGGGAGGGATACGCAGTATTTT. This translates into CASNVGGRDTQYF.